This entry describes one T cell receptor (beta chain). How the authors handled the data: Amplifying reference gene primers gave estimates of nucleated cell counts. Using immunoSEQ multiplex PCR, the repertoire was profiled, and TCRdb retains in-frame clones only, with some absent. V, J and clone size are those of that table, while D and trimming were read from the DNA. The sample carries 250,000 to 350,000 clones, around 89% recorded once. This CDR3 spans 19 amino acids. Trimming at V came to 0 bases and at J to 5 bases, leaving 15 bases not matched to a gene. CDR1 and CDR2 (germline): LGHDT, YNNKEL (reference sequence). This sample stems from a study of blood T cell repertoires in COVID-19. Background on the study: Spain, Italy and the United States supplied samples that represented acute and convalescent COVID-19. T cells, B-cell-depleted T cells, or PBMCs provided the cDNA or gDNA that served as material.

The TCR comes from a young man with acute or convalescent COVID-19. Sequenced input: peripheral blood. V and J are TRBV3-1 (or the pseudogene TRBV3-2) and TRBJ1-1; TRBD1 aligns across 10 bases. This CDR3 reads CASSQDLTGGPLGVTEAFF. The CDR3 DNA is TGTGCCAGCAGCCAAGATCTGACAGGGGGCCCGTTGGGGGTTACTGAAGCTTTCTTT.